Below are 25 T cell receptor beta chains sequenced from a single sample in a study of T cells after yellow fever vaccination. TCRdb ran MiXCR on the 5' RACE reads and lists one entry per CDR3 protein. The sample yields almost 600,000 distinct CDR3 sequences, approximately 13% seen once. The input for sequencing was PBMCs, taken on the day of the yellow fever booster vaccination. These receptors came from a man younger than 40 who received the YFV17D yellow fever vaccine.

The CDR3 loop is CASSLASPQETQYF. As DNA, the CDR3 is TGTGCCAGCAGCTTGGCTAGCCCTCAAGAGACCCAGTACTTC. The V gene is TRBV5-4, the J gene TRBJ2-5; D possibly corresponds to TRBD2 (5 bases). The V gene lost 0 bases and the J gene lost 2 bases, with 8 bases spanning the gap. The CDR3 length is 14 residues. CDR1 SGHNT and CDR2 YYREEE come from the germline V gene (reference sequence).

This clonotype has just a few counts. CDR3: CSGGQYNEQFF. In DNA, the CDR3 is TGCAGCGGCGGACAGTACAATGAGCAGTTCTTC. V gene TRBV29-1 combines with J gene TRBJ2-1; possibly TRBD1 for D (6 bases). Germline CDR1 is SQVTM and CDR2 is ANQGSEA. The CDR3 contains 11 residues. Trimming shortened V by 7 bases and J by 4 bases, and 8 bases separated the two germline ends.

This clonotype turned up a few times. The V and J genes are TRBV14 and TRBJ2-3; D remains ambiguous. The CDR3 has 13 amino acids. V lost 1 base and J 5 bases, leaving 7 bases between the germline ends. Germline CDR1 and CDR2: SGHDN and FVKESK. CDR3 sequence: CASSQAVKDTQYF. The CDR3 DNA sequence: TGTGCCAGCAGCCAAGCGGTGAAAGATACGCAGTATTTT.

The chain is built from TRBV12-3 or TRBV12-4 and TRBJ2-5; 7 nucleotides line up with TRBD1. The CDR3 runs 11 residues. With V trimmed by 6 bases and J by 13 bases, 8 bases remained unmatched. The CDR3 is CASSWGQNPYF. CDR3 bases: TGTGCCAGCAGCTGGGGACAGAATCCGTACTTC.

This clonotype was counted only a few times. V is TRBV6-5 and J is TRBJ1-1; possible D gene TRBD1, 5 bases. CDR1 and CDR2 from the germline V gene are MNHEY and SVGAGI. V was cut by 3 bases and J by 0 bases, with 8 bases left in between. This CDR3 comprises 14 residues. The CDR3 region has the DNA TGTGCCAGCAGTTATCGGACAATGAACACTGAAGCTTTCTTT. Amino acid sequence: CASSYRTMNTEAFF.

This sequence joins TRBV7-2 and TRBJ2-4; D may match TRBD1 or TRBD2 (5 bases each). Germline assignment: CDR1 SGHTA and CDR2 FQGNSA. The ends were cut back, 5 bases at V and 6 bases at J, with 11 bases in the middle. This CDR3 contains 13 residues. CDR3 sequence: CASSTRDVNIQYF. Written as DNA, the CDR3 is TGTGCCAGCAGCACACGGGACGTAAACATTCAGTACTTC. Variable domain in full (rest from reference TRBV7-2 and TRBJ2-4): GAGVSQSPSNKVTEKGKDVELRCDPISGHTALYWYRQSLGQGLEFLIYFQGNSAPDKSGLPSDRFSAERTGGSVSTLTIQRTQQEDSAVYLCASSTRDVNIQYFGAGTRLSVL.

This clonotype was observed a few times. One end of the junction varies from germline; a read error may be responsible. This chain links TRBV12-3 or TRBV12-4 with TRBJ2-1; D might be TRBD2 (5 bases). There are 12 residues in the CDR3. CDR3 coding DNA: TGTGCCAGCAGTTTAAGGGTTAGGGAGCTGTTCTTC. Translating gives CASSLRVRELFF.

This clonotype was seen many times. The V call is TRBV12-3 or TRBV12-4, the J call TRBJ1-1; unclear D gene. This CDR3 spans 13 amino acids. Trimming cost V 3 bases and J 1 base, with 6 bases left between them. CDR3 sequence (DNA): TGTGCCAGCAGTTTCGCAGAGAACACTGAAGCTTTCTTT. Translating gives CASSFAENTEAFF.

V is TRBV20-1 and J is TRBJ2-1; no clear D gene. Germline V CDR1 and CDR2: DFQATT, SNEGSKA (reference sequence). CDR3 length equals 12 residues. V was pared by 0 bases and J by 5 bases, with 5 bases between. As DNA, the CDR3 is TGCAGTGCTAGAGAGGGTGACAATGAGCAGTTCTTC. This translates into CSAREGDNEQFF.

The chain joins TRBV2 to TRBJ2-2; unclear D gene. The CDR3 loop spans 14 amino acids. CDR1 is SNHLY and CDR2 is FYNNEI in the germline V gene. V was clipped by 5 bases and J by 1 base, with 8 bases between them. The CDR3 DNA sequence: TGTGCCAGCAGTTCCACACGGAACACCGGGGAGCTGTTTTTT. This gives the protein CASSSTRNTGELFF.

This clonotype was seen a few times. The chain employs TRBV12-3 or TRBV12-4 and TRBJ1-1; TRBD1 is a possible D gene (5 bases). The V end was cut by 10 bases, the J end by 5 bases, with 20 bases between. CDR3 length: 14 amino acids. In DNA, the CDR3 is TGTGCCACAGTGAGAGGGGTGATTGGGACTGAAGCTTTCTTT. Residues: CATVRGVIGTEAFF.

This clonotype has more than one count but fewer than ten. The chain is built from TRBV5-1 and TRBJ1-6, with D maybe TRBD1 (5 bases). CDR1 is SGHRS, CDR2 YFSETQ, per germline. Trimming pared 7 bases from V and 7 bases from J, leaving 15 bases between. CDR3 length: 14 residues. The CDR3 region is CASSNGRGNSPLHF. CDR3 DNA sequence: TGCGCCAGCTCCAACGGACGGGGGAATTCACCCCTCCACTTT. Variable domain in full (rest from reference TRBV5-1 and TRBJ1-6): KAGVTQTPRYLIKTRGQQVTLSCSPISGHRSVSWYQQTPGQGLQFLFEYFSETQRNKGNFPGRFSGRQFSNSRSEMNVSTLELGDSALYLCASSNGRGNSPLHFGNGTRLTVT.

This clonotype was detected only a few times. For the CDR3, the DNA is TGTGCCAGCAGCGGAACTAGCGGGAACTACGAGCAGTACTTC. Protein sequence: CASSGTSGNYEQYF. V usage is TRBV7-2 and J usage is TRBJ2-7; 10 nucleotides agree with TRBD2. The junction had 4 bases not matched to a gene; V was cut back by 5 bases and J by 3 bases. In germline, CDR1 is SGHTA, CDR2 FQGNSA. CDR3 length: 14 amino acids. Looking up the rest from reference TRBV7-2 and TRBJ2-7 gives the full variable domain: GAGVSQSPSNKVTEKGKDVELRCDPISGHTALYWYRQSLGQGLEFLIYFQGNSAPDKSGLPSDRFSAERTGGSVSTLTIQRTQQEDSAVYLCASSGTSGNYEQYFGPGTRLTVT.

This clonotype turned up a few times. The chain links TRBV6-1 to TRBJ1-5; TRBD1 might be the D (5 bases). V lost 2 bases and J 9 bases, leaving 14 bases between the germline ends. This CDR3 spans 14 amino acids. The germline CDR1 and CDR2 sequences are MNHNS and SASEGT. The CDR3 loop reads CASSEQGGRRPQHF. Written as DNA, the CDR3 is TGTGCCAGCAGTGAACAGGGTGGTCGCCGGCCCCAGCATTTT.

The chain employs TRBV6-5 and TRBJ2-7; D possibly corresponds to TRBD2 (5 bases). V lost 2 bases and J lost 1, with 9 bases in between. From germline, CDR1 is MNHEY and CDR2 SVGAGI. This CDR3 is 14 amino acids long. CDR3 sequence reads: CASSYADWSYEQYF. The CDR3 DNA reads as TGTGCCAGCAGTTACGCGGACTGGTCCTACGAGCAGTACTTC.

This clonotype was seen a few times. V usage is TRBV7-9 and J usage is TRBJ2-7; 11 nucleotides line up with TRBD1. The CDR3 spans 14 residues. V shed 4 bases and J 7 bases; nucleotides not matched to a gene: 6. Germline values: CDR1 SEHNR, CDR2 FQNEAQ (reference sequence). This CDR3 is CASSYAGTGGEQYF. The CDR3 DNA sequence: TGTGCCAGCAGCTACGCCGGGACAGGGGGAGAGCAGTACTTC.

This chain uses TRBV18 with TRBJ2-2; TRBD1 might be the D (6 bases). V was shortened by 4 bases and J by 4 bases, with 13 bases between the two germline ends. The CDR3 has 15 amino acids. CDR1 is KGHSH and CDR2 is LQKENI in the germline V gene. The CDR3, as DNA: TGTGCCAGCTCACGGGGGACACCATTCACCGGGGAGCTGTTTTTT. Translated: CASSRGTPFTGELFF.

This clonotype was counted ten times or more. Its ends do not fully match the called genes, so a read error is possible. The V call is TRBV7-2, the J call TRBJ2-2, with TRBD2 matching over 7 bases. The CDR3 sequence is 15 residues long. CDR1 and CDR2 (germline): SGHTA, FQGNSA. The CDR3 nucleotides are TGCGCCAGCAGCTTGGTAGCGGGGAACACCGGGGAGCTGTTTTTT. This codes for CASSLVAGNTGELFF.

The rearrangement links TRBV20-1 to TRBJ1-2; TRBD1 matches at 9 bases. Germline V gene lookup returns CDR1 DFQATT and CDR2 SNEGSKA (reference sequence). V gave up 2 bases and J gave up 8 bases; unmatched junction bases: 9. This CDR3 spans 14 amino acids. The CDR3 protein is CSARPIQGAPGYTF. The CDR3 DNA reads TGCAGTGCTAGACCCATACAGGGGGCGCCGGGCTACACCTTC.

Many counts were recorded for this clonotype. The chain couples TRBV7-2 to TRBJ2-3, with D maybe TRBD2 (7 bases). The CDR3 is made up of 15 amino acids. The V gene's germline CDR1 is SGHTA and CDR2 FQGNSA. Trimming stripped 5 bases from V and 5 bases from J, with 17 bases between. DNA for the CDR3: TGTGCCAGCAGCCTGGGGGCGGGAGTAGGAGATACGCAGTATTTT. Translating gives CASSLGAGVGDTQYF. Looking up the rest from reference TRBV7-2 and TRBJ2-3 gives the full variable domain: GAGVSQSPSNKVTEKGKDVELRCDPISGHTALYWYRQSLGQGLEFLIYFQGNSAPDKSGLPSDRFSAERTGGSVSTLTIQRTQQEDSAVYLCASSLGAGVGDTQYFGPGTRLTVL.

This clonotype was detected a few times. J is TRBJ1-2 and V is TRBV29-1; D is undetermined. This CDR3 has 11 amino acids. V was pared by 7 bases and J by 8 bases, with 14 bases between. In germline, CDR1 is SQVTM, CDR2 ANQGSEA. The CDR3 protein is CSAREGMGYTF. In DNA form, the CDR3 reads TGCAGCGCAAGGGAAGGGATGGGCTACACCTTC.

This clonotype was detected once. The chain carries TRBV12-3 or TRBV12-4 and TRBJ2-2; 7 bases line up with TRBD1. Trimming removed 6 bases from V and 6 bases from J; junction bases left unmatched: 10. The CDR3 length is 15 residues. In nucleotides, the CDR3 is TGTGCCAGCAGACCGGGACAGATCCCGGCCGGGGAGCTGTTTTTT. It specifies CASRPGQIPAGELFF.

This clonotype was seen many times. J is TRBJ1-4 and V is TRBV20-1, with 10 bases lining up with TRBD1. Trimming removed 0 bases from V and 11 bases from J; junction bases left unmatched: 3. The CDR3 runs to 13 residues. Germline V CDR1 and CDR2: DFQATT, SNEGSKA (reference sequence). The DNA of the CDR3 is TGCAGTGCTAGAGATTTGGGACAGGGGAAACTGTTTTTT. Translation gives CSARDLGQGKLFF.

This clonotype was detected a few times. The rearrangement uses TRBV2 and TRBJ2-5, with D tentatively TRBD1 (6 bases). Germline V CDR1 and CDR2: SNHLY, FYNNEI. This CDR3 is 14 amino acids long. The ends were cut back, 3 bases at V and 1 base at J, with 9 bases in the middle. The CDR3 sequence is CASSEDRAQETQYF. CDR3 in DNA: TGTGCCAGCAGTGAGGACAGAGCCCAAGAGACCCAGTACTTC.

Concerning this clonotype itself: This may arise from a read error, as a much more abundant clone is one base away. The V gene is TRBV20-1, the J gene TRBJ2-5; D might be TRBD1 (7 bases). This CDR3 has 14 amino acids. Germline values: CDR1 DFQATT, CDR2 SNEGSKA (reference sequence). Deletions cut 5 bases from V and 8 bases from J, with 21 bases between. DNA for the CDR3: TGCAGTGCTCCTAACAGGGGATCGGGAGATACCCAGTACTTC. Its protein is CSAPNRGSGDTQYF.